This TCR beta chain was sequenced during a study of T cell responses to AZD1222 COVID-19 vaccine. Points from the study as a whole: There were repertoire samples only from the period after the peak T cell response. Regions 160-218 and 743-854 held dominance among vaccine-associated CD4 TCRs, which spanned spike.

The CDR3 extends over 15 amino acids. The germline V gene has CDR1 LGHNA and CDR2 YSLEER. V gave up 4 bases and J gave up 2 bases, with 13 bases separating them. Sequencing used immunoSEQ multiplex PCR; TCRdb keeps in-frame clones, though not all of them. This sample has more than 250,000 clones, with approximately 95% found just once. As to this clone: Its antigen is currently unknown.

Here the sequenced sample was peripheral blood, taken on day 0 of AZD1222 vaccination. This TCR was recovered from an adult in good health. The chain combines TRBV4-3 with TRBJ2-3; TRBD2 might be the D (5 bases). CDR3 loop: CASSLKADLTDTQYF. The CDR3 DNA follows: TGCGCCAGCAGCCTCAAAGCGGATCTCACAGATACGCAGTATTTT.